This T cell receptor beta chain was sequenced in a study of CD8 T cells in ankylosing spondylitis. From the 5' RACE reads, TCRdb called clonotypes with MiXCR, one entry per CDR3 protein. The sample lists a few hundred thousand distinct CDR3 sequences, about 20% seen once, with around 12% in the top ten. CDR1 is MNHEY and CDR2 is SMNVEV in the germline V gene (reference sequence). Trimming cost V 6 bases and J 2 bases, with 15 bases left between them. This CDR3 contains 15 residues. The rearrangement links TRBV27 to TRBJ2-3, with a weak D call TRBD1 (6 bases). The sequence was collected from a male donor with ankylosing spondylitis or in good health (not recorded which). Sequenced input: blood, either unsorted or a sorted T cell fraction (not recorded which). DNA for the CDR3: TGTGCCAGCAGCGCCGGACAGATTTACACAGATACGCAGTATTTT. Protein: CASSAGQIYTDTQYF.